Listed here are 3 T cell receptor beta chains from one sample, sequenced in a study of CD8 T cells in Susac syndrome. Random hexamers were used to reverse transcribe roughly 0.45 to 1 ug of RNA. MiXCR, run by TCRdb on the immunoSEQ multiplex PCR reads, gives a single entry per CDR3 protein. Of more than 100,000 distinct CDR3 sequences detected, about 94% appear once; the ten largest clones hold roughly 0.29%. Material for sequencing was CD8+ T cells from PBMCs. Source of these receptors: a human donor with Susac syndrome.

This chain uses TRBV5-1 with TRBJ2-7; 7 bases are shared with TRBD2. CDR1 SGHRS and CDR2 YFSETQ come from the germline V gene. V was pared by 1 base and J by 7 bases, with 2 bases of the junction left unmatched. This CDR3 has 12 amino acids. The CDR3 protein is CASSLTGGEQYF. The CDR3 DNA reads TGCGCCAGCAGCTTGACCGGGGGGGAGCAGTACTTC. Combining the CDR3 with reference TRBV5-1 and TRBJ2-7 gives the whole variable domain KAGVTQTPRYLIKTRGQQVTLSCSPISGHRSVSWYQQTPGQGLQFLFEYFSETQRNKGNFPGRFSGRQFSNSRSEMNVSTLELGDSALYLCASSLTGGEQYFGPGTRLTVT.

V usage is TRBV6-5 and J usage is TRBJ2-5; D gene uncertain. Trimming removed 0 bases from V and 6 bases from J, with 14 bases in between. The CDR3 is made up of 15 amino acids. From germline, CDR1 is MNHEY and CDR2 SVGAGI. Written as DNA, the CDR3 is TGTGCCAGCAGTTACTCCGGGCACAAGGAAAAGACCCAGTACTTC. Translation: CASSYSGHKEKTQYF.

This clonotype was counted once. J is TRBJ2-3 and V is TRBV12-3 or TRBV12-4; no clear D gene. V was trimmed by 3 bases and J by 0 bases, leaving 13 bases between them. This CDR3 comprises 16 residues. CDR3 sequence reads: CASSFAAAPSTDTQYF. The CDR3, as DNA: TGTGCCAGCAGTTTTGCGGCAGCCCCTAGCACAGATACGCAGTATTTT.